This TCR beta chain is from a study of blood T cell repertoires in COVID-19. Overall study: Acute-phase and convalescent COVID-19 samples originated in the United States, Italy and Spain. Nucleic acid was either cDNA or gDNA, and it came from T cells, B-cell-depleted T cells, or PBMCs.

Original processing methods: Estimates of nucleated cell counts were drawn from the amplification of reference gene primers. Clones were sequenced by immunoSEQ multiplex PCR, and TCRdb holds only the in-frame ones, with some missing. V, J and clone size were drawn from that table, and D and trimming were deduced from the DNA. Of about 270,000 clones in the sample, about 85% are singletons; the top ten hold 13%. The germline gives CDR1 LGHDT, CDR2 YNNKEL (reference sequence). CDR3 length: 13 residues. Trimming removed 1 base from V and 5 bases from J, with 9 bases in between. The chain carries TRBV3-1 (or the pseudogene TRBV3-2) and TRBJ2-7, with D tentatively TRBD1 (5 bases). The clonotype originates from a human donor in a cohort sampled during active COVID-19. The sample taken for sequencing was peripheral blood. CDR3 loop: CASSQATANEQYF. In nucleotides, the CDR3 is TGTGCCAGCAGCCAAGCGACAGCTAACGAGCAGTACTTC.